This record covers a single TCR beta chain. Its antigen is undetermined. Unique molecular identifiers (one per individual cDNA molecule) were attached. A single record per CDR3 protein comes from TCRdb applying MiXCR to the 5' RACE reads. The table has tens of thousands of distinct CDR3 sequences, about 6% seen once. The sample belongs to a study of early T cells in non-severe SARS-CoV-2 infection. Overall study context: Bulk RNA taken from unsorted whole blood was sequenced, leaving chains unpaired.

The V end was cut by 1 base, the J end by 5 bases, with 12 bases between. Germline CDR1 SGHVS, CDR2 FQNEAQ. The CDR3 is 14 amino acids. Study-level results: In VDJdb matching, anti-spike CD8 responses were favored while private and CD4 specificities went missing.

The sequences come from whole blood, collected at baseline. The chain employs TRBV7-8 and TRBJ2-7, with D possibly being TRBD1 (5 bases). This sequence originates from an adult who was a healthcare worker with PCR-confirmed SARS-CoV-2 infection or an uninfected control (not recorded which). The CDR3 bases are TGTGCCAGCAGCTTAGTAGAGACAGAGAACGAGCAGTACTTC. As protein: CASSLVETENEQYF.